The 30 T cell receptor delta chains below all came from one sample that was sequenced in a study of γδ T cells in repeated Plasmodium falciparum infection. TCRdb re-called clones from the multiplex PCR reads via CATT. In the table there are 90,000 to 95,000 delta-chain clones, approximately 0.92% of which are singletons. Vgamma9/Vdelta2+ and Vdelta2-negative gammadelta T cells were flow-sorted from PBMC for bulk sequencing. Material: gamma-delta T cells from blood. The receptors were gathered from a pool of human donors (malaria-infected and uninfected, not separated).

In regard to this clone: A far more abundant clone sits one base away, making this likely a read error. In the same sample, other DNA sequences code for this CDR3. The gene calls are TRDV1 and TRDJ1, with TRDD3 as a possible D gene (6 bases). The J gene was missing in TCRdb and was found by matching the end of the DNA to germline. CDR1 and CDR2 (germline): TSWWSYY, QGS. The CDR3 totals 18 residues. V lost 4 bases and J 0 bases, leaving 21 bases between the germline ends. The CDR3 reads CALGAPRAGLGYTDKLIF. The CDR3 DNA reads TGTGCTCTTGGGGCACCTAGGGCTGGTCTGGGGTACACCGATAAACTCATCTTT.

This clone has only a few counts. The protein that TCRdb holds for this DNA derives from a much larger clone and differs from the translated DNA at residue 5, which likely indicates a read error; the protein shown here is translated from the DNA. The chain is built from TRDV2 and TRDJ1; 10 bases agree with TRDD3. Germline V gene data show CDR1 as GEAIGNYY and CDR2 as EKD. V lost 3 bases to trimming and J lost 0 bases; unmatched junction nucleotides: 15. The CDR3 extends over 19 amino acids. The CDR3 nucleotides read TGTGCCTGTGACGCCGGCTGGGGGATAATACAGCGGTACACCGATAAACTCATCTTT. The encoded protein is CACDAGWGIIQRYTDKLIF.

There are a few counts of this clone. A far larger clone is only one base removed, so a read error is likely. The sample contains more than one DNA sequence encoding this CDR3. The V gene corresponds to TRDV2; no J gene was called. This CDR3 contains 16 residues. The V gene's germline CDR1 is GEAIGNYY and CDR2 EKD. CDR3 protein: CACDDIAWDQGAQLFF. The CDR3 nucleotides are TGTGCCTGTGACGATATCGCCTGGGATCAGGGGGCACAACTCTTCTTC.

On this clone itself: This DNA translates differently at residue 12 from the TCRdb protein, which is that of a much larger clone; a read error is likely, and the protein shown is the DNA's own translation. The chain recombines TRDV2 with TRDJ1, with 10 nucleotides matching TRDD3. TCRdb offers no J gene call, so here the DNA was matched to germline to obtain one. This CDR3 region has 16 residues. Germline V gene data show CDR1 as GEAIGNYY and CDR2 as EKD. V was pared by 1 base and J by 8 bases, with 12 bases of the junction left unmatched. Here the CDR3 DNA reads TGTGCCTGTGACACAAGTCGGGGGATACGAGACGAGAAACTCATCTTT. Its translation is CACDTSRGIRDEKLIF.

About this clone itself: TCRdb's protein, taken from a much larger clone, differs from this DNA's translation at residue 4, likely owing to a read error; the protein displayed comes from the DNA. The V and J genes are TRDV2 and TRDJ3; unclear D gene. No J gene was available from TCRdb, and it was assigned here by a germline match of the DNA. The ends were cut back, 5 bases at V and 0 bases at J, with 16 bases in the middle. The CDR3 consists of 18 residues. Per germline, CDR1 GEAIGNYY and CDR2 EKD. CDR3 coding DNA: TGTGCCTGTGTCACGGGTACTGCAAGCTCCTGGGACACCCGACAGATGTTTTTC. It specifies CACVTGTASSWDTRQMFF.

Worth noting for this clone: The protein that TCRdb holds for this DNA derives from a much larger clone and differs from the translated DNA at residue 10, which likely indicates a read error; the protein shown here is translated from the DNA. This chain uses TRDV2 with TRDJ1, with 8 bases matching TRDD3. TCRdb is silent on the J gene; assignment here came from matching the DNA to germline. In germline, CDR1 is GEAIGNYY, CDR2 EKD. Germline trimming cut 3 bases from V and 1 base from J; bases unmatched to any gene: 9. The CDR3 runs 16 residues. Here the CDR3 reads CACDWGIRPGTDKLIF. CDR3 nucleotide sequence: TGTGCCTGTGACTGGGGGATTCGCCCTGGCACCGATAAACTCATCTTT.

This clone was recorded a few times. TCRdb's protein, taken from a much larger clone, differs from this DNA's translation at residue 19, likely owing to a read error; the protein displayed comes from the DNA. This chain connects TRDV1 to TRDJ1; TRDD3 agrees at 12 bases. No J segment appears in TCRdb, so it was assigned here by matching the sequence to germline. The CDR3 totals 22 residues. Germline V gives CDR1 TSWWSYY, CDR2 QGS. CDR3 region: CALGERPLLPTAGGYGPDRLIF. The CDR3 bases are TGTGCTCTTGGGGAACGCCCACTTCTTCCTACAGCTGGGGGATACGGGCCCGATAGACTCATCTTT.

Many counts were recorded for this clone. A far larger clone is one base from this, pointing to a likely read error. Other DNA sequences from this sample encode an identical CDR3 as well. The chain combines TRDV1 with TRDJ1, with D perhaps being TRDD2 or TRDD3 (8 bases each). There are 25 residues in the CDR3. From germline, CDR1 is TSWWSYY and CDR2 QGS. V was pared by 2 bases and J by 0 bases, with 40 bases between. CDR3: CALGEAPPPASYPYWGLEYTDKLIF. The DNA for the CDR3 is TGTGCTCTTGGGGAAGCGCCACCTCCGGCTTCCTACCCTTACTGGGGGCTGGAGTACACCGATAAACTCATCTTT.

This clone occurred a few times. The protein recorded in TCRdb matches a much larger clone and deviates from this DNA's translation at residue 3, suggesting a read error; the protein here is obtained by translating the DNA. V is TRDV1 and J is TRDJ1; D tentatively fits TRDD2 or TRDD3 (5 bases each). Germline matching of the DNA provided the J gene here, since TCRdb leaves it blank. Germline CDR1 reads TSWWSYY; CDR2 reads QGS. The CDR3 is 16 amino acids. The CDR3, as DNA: TGTGCTTTTGGGGAACTCTCCTTCTTCTACACCGATAAACTCATCTTT. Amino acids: CAFGELSFFYTDKLIF.

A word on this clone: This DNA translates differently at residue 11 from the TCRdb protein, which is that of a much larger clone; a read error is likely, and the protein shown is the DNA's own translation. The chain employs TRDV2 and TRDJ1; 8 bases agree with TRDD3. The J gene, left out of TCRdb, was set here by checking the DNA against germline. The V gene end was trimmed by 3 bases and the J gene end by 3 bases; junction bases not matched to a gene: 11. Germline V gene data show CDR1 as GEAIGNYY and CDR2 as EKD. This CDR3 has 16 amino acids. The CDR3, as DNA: TGTGCCTGTGACGCCCTACTGGGGGCTTACGCCGATAAACTCATCTTT. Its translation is CACDALLGAYADKLIF.

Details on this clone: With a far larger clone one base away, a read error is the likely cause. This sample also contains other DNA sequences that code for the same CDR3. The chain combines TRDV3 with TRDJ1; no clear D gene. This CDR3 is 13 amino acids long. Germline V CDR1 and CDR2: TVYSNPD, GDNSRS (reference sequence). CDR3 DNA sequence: TGTGCCTTTCGGCGCGACTACACCGATAAGCTCATCTTT. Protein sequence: CAFRRDYTDKLIF. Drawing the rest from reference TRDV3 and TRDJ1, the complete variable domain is CDKVTQSSPDQTVASGSEVVLLCTYDTVYSNPDLFWYRIRPDYSFQFVFYGDNSRSEGADFTQGRFSVKHILTQKAFHLVISPVRTEDSATYYCAFRRDYTDKLIFGKGTRVTVEP.

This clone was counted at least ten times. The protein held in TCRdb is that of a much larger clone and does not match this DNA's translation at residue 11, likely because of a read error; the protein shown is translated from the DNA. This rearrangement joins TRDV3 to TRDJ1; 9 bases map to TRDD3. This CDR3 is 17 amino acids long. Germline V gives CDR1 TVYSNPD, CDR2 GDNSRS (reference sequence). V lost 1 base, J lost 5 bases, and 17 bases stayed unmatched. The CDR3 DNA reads TGTGCCTTTATACCCCGACACTGGGGGAGCAAAGAGGATAAACTCATCTTT. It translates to CAFIPRHWGSKEDKLIF.

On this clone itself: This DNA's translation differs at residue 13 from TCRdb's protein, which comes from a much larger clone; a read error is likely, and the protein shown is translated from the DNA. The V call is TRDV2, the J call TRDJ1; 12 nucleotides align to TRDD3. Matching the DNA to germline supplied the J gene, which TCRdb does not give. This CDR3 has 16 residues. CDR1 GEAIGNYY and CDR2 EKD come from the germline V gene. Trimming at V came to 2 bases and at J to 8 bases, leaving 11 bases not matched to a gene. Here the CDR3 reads CACDRLGDTRMKKLIF. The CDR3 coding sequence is TGTGCCTGTGACAGACTGGGGGATACAAGAATGAAGAAACTCATCTTT.

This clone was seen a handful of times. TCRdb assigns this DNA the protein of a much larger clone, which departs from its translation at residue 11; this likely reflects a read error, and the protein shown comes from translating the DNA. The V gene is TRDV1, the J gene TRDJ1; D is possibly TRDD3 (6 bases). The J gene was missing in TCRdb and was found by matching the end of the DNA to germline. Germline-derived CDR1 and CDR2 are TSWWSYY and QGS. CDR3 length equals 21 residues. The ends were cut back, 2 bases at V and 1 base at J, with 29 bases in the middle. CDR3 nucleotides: TGTGCTCTTGGGGAAATCCTGTTCGACTGGGAGATACTCCTCTTCACCGATAAACTCATCTTT. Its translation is CALGEILFDWEILLFTDKLIF.

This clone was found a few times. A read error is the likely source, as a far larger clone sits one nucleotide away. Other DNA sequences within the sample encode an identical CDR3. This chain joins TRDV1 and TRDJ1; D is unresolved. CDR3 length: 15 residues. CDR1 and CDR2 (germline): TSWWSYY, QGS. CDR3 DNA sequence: TGTGCTCTTGGGGAACACCCTCTTTACACCGATAAGCTCATCTTT. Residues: CALGEHPLYTDKLIF.

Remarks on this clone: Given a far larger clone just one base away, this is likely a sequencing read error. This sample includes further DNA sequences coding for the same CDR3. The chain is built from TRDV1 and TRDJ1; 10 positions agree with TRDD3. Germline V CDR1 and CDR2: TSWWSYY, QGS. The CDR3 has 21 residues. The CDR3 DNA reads TGTGCTCTTGGGGATATAGTTTTCCCCTTACTGGGGGATGGGTCTACTGATAAGCTCATCTTT. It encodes CALGDIVFPLLGDGSTDKLIF.

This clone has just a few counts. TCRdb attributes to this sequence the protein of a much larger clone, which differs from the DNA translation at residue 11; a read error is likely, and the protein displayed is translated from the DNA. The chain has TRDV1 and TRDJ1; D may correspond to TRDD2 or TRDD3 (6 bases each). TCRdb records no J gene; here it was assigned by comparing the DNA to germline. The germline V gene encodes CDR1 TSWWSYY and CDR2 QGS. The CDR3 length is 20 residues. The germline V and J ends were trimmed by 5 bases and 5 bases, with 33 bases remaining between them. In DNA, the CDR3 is TGTGCTCTTGGGATATCCTTCTTCCTGGGGAATACGGTGGGGCTTGATAAACTCATCTTT. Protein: CALGISFFLGNTVGLDKLIF.

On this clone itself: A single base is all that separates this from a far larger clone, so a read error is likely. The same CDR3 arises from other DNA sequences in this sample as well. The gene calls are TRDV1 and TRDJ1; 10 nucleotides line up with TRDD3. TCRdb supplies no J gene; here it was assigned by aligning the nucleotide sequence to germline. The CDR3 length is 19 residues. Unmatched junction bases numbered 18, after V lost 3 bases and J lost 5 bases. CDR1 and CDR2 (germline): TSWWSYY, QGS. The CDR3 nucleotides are TGTGCTCTTGGGGATCCCGAGTCTCCTTACTGGGGGATGTTTGATAAACTCATCTTT. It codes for CALGDPESPYWGMFDKLIF.

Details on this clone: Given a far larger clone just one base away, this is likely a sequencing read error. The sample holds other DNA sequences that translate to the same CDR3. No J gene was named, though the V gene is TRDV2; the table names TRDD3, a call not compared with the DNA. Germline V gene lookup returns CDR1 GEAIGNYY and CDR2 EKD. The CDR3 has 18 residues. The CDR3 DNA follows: TGTGCCTGTGACACTGGGGGTTTCAGCTCCTGGGACACCCGACAGATGTTCTTC. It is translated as CACDTGGFSSWDTRQMFF.

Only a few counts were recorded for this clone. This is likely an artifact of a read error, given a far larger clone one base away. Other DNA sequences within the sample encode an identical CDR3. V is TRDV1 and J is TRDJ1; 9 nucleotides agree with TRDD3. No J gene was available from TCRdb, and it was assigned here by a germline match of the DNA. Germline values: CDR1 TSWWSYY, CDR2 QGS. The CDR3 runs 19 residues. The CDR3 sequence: CALGNSGYWGTEYTDKLIF. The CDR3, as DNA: TGTGCCCTTGGGAATTCTGGGTACTGGGGGACAGAATACACCGATAAACTCATCTTT.

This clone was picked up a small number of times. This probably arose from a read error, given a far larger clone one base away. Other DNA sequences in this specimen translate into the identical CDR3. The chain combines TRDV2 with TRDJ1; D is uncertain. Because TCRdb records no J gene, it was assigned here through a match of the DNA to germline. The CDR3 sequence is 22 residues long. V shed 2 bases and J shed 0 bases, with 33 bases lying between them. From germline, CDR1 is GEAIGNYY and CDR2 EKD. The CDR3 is CACDRLKTSFPTGLPYTDKLIF. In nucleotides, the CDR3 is TGTGCCTGTGACAGGCTGAAGACCTCCTTTCCAACCGGATTACCCTACACCGATAAACTCATCTTT.

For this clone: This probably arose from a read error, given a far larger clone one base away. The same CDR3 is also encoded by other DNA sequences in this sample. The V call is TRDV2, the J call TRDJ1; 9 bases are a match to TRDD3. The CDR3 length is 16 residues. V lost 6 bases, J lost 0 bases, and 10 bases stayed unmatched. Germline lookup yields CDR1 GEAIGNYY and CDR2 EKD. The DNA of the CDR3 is TGTGCCTGTTCCGTACTGGGGGACCCCTACACCGATAAACTCATCTTT. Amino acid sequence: CACSVLGDPYTDKLIF.

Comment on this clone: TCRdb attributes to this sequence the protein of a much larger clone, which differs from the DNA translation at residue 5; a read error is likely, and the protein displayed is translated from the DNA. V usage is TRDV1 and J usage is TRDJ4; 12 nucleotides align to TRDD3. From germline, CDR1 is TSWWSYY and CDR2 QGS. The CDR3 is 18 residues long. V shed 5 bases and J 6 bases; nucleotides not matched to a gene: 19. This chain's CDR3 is CALGRKTSGWGIRGTLIF. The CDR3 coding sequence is TGTGCTCTTGGGAGAAAAACCTCCGGCTGGGGGATACGCGGGACCCTGATCTTT.

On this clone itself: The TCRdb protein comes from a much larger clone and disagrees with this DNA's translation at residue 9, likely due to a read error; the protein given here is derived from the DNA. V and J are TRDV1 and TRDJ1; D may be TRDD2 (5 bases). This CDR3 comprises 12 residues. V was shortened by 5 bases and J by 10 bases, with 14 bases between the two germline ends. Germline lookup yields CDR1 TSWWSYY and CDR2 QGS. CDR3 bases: TGTGCTCTTGGGATGTTTCCTTTTACACTCATCTTT. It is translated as CALGMFPFTLIF.

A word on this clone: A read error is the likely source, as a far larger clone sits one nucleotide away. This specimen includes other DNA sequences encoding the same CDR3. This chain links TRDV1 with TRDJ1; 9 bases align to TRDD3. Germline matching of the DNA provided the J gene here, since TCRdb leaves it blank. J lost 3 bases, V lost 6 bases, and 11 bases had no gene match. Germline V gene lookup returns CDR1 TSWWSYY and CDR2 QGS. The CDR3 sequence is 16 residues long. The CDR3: CALGLAGGIQADKLIF. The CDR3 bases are TGTGCTCTTGGACTCGCTGGGGGGATACAGGCCGATAAACTCATCTTT.

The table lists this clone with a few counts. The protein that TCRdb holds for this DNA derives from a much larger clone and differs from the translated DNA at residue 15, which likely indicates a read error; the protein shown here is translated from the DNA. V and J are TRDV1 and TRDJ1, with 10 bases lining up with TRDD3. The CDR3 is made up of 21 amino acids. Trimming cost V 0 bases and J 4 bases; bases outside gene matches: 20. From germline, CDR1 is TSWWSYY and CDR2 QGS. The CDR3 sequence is CALGELGPTELLGDRCDKLIF. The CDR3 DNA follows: TGTGCTCTTGGGGAACTCGGTCCTACAGAGCTACTGGGGGATCGGTGCGATAAACTCATCTTT.

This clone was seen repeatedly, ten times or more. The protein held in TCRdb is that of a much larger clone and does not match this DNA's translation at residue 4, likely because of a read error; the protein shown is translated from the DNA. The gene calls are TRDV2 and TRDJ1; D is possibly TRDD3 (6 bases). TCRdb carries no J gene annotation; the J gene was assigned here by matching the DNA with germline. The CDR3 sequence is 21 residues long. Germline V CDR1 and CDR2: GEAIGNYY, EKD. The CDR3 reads CACGTVYVGDRRGLATHKLIF. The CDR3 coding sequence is TGTGCCTGTGGCACCGTGTACGTAGGGGATCGCCGAGGGTTAGCGACTCATAAACTCATCTTT.

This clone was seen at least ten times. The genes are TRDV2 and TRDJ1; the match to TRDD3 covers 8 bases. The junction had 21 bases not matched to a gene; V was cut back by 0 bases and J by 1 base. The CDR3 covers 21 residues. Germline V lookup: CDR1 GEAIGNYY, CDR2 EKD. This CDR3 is CACDTLVGRGDKSRATDKLIF. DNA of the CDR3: TGTGCCTGTGACACCCTAGTCGGGCGGGGGGATAAGTCGCGGGCCACCGATAAACTCATCTTT.

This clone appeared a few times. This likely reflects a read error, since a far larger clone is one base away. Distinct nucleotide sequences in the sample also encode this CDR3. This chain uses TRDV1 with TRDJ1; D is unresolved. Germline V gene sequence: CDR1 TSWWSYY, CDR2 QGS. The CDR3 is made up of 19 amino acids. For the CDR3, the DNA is TGTGCTCTTGGGTACTACTATCGGTCTTTGCTCTCGTACACTGATAAACTCATCTTT. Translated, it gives CALGYYYRSLLSYTDKLIF.

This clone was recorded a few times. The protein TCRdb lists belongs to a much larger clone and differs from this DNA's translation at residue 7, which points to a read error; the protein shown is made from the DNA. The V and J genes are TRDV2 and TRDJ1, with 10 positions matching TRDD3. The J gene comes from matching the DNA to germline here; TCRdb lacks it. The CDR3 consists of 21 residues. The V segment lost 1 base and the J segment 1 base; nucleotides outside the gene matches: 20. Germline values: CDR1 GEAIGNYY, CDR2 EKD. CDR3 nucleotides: TGTGCCTGTGACACACCGCCTTCAAGGCATCTGGGGGATAATCGCACCGATAAACTCATCTTT. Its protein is CACDTPPSRHLGDNRTDKLIF.